The 10 T cell receptor beta chains presented below share a single source sample, sequenced in a study of spatial heterogeneity in lung cancer (dated by TCRdb to the late 2010s). What the time point label conveys for this sample: sample taken at primary tumor resection. Without any cell sorting, TCR sequencing was performed on whole RNA extracted either from tumor and nontumor lung tissue or from cryopreserved PBMC samples. The protocol used for the library was 5' RACE. Data came from a NextSeq 500. The public sequencing data were trimmed at Q25 with fastp and processed into clonotypes with MiXCR by TCRdb, which kept only in-frame beta chains. One record per CDR3 amino acid sequence lists the most common genes and DNA. The sample table shows around 1,000 distinct CDR3 sequences, and approximately 70% are seen once. Nearly 7.5% of the sample is taken by the ten largest. The source material was PBMCs, sampled at surgery. The receptors here all came from a male donor with early-stage non-small cell lung cancer.

To note about this clonotype: This beta chain turned up in a library designed for alpha chains; as an off-target read, its abundance says little. The chain uses TRBV11-2 and TRBJ2-7, with D perhaps matching TRBD1 (6 bases). Looked up from germline, CDR1 is SGHAT and CDR2 is FQNNGV. The CDR3 totals 15 residues. V lost 4 bases and J 0 bases, leaving 13 bases between the germline ends. The CDR3 region has the DNA TGTGCCAGCAGCTCCCAGGGGTTTCGCTCCTACGAGCAGTACTTC. This codes for CASSSQGFRSYEQYF. Supplemented by reference TRBV11-2 and TRBJ2-7, the full variable domain reads EAGVAQSPRYKIIEKRQSVAFWCNPISGHATLYWYQQILGQGPKLLIQFQNNGVVDDSQLPKDRFSAERLKGVDSTLKIQPAKLEDSAVYLCASSSQGFRSYEQYFGPGTRLTVT.

A note on this clonotype: This beta chain is an unintended read in a library built for alpha chains; its size means little. V and J are TRBV4-1 and TRBJ2-7, with TRBD1 matching 7 bases. This CDR3 region has 16 residues. J lost 0 bases, V lost 2 bases, and 7 bases had no gene match. CDR1 and CDR2 from the germline V gene are MGHRA and YSYEKL. The CDR3 DNA follows: TGCGCCAGCAGCCAATTAACAGGGGCGAGCTCCTACGAGCAGTACTTC. It translates to CASSQLTGASSYEQYF.

This clonotype appeared once. This beta chain slipped into a library made for alpha chains as a stray read, so its size is not meaningful. The V and J genes are TRBV6-2 or TRBV6-3 and TRBJ2-2; maybe TRBD2 (5 bases). The germline V gene encodes CDR1 MNHEY and CDR2 SVGEGT. This CDR3 spans 14 amino acids. Trimming took 7 bases from V and 3 from J, leaving 12 bases between them. The chain's CDR3 is CASTDRTDTGELFF. The CDR3 nucleotides read TGTGCCAGCACCGACCGGACTGACACCGGGGAGCTGTTTTTT.

In its sample, this clonotype was seen a few times. A library made for alpha chains picked up this beta chain off target, so its size means little. The rearrangement links TRBV19 to TRBJ2-2; D is perhaps TRBD1 (5 bases). Germline V gives CDR1 LNHDA, CDR2 SQIVND (reference sequence). The CDR3 is made up of 14 amino acids. V was clipped by 4 bases and J by 3 bases, with 9 bases between them. Here the CDR3 reads CASSNPGYTGELFF. The CDR3 bases are TGTGCCAGTAGTAACCCAGGGTACACCGGGGAGCTGTTTTTT. Full variable domain (remainder filled in from reference TRBV19 and TRBJ2-2): DGGITQSPKYLFRKEGQNVTLSCEQNLNHDAMYWYRQDPGQGLRLIYYSQIVNDFQKGDIAEGYSVSREKKESFPLTVTSAQKNPTAFYLCASSNPGYTGELFFGEGSRLTVL.

This clonotype was counted between two and nine times. Since the library was made to target alpha chains, this beta chain is a stray read and its abundance is not meaningful. The chain links TRBV6-5 to TRBJ2-5, with unresolved D. Germline CDR1 is MNHEY and CDR2 is SVGAGI. The CDR3 has 13 amino acids. Trimming removed 6 bases at V and 4 bases at J, with 12 bases between. The DNA for the CDR3 is TGTGCCAGCAGGCTGGGCATAACAGAGACCCAGTACTTC. It is translated as CASRLGITETQYF.

With respect to this clonotype: The library was built for alpha chains, so this beta chain is an off-target read and its size means little. The chain has TRBV20-1 and TRBJ2-7; possible D gene TRBD2, 6 bases. Germline CDR1 reads DFQATT; CDR2 reads SNEGSKA (reference sequence). The V end lost 1 base, the J end lost 3 bases, and 13 bases lay between the germline ends. CDR3 length: 14 residues. The CDR3 loop is CSARVPGGNYEQYF. CDR3 bases: TGCAGTGCTAGAGTACCCGGGGGTAACTACGAGCAGTACTTC.

With regard to this clonotype: Little can be read into the size of this beta chain, an off-target read in a library designed for alpha chains. This chain uses TRBV6-6 with TRBJ2-2; the D is unclear. The V and J ends lost 8 bases and 7 bases respectively, with 8 bases between them. The CDR3 extends over 11 amino acids. From germline, CDR1 is MNHNY and CDR2 SVGAGI (reference sequence). The CDR3 reads CASGYDGELFF. The CDR3 DNA follows: TGTGCCAGCGGGTATGACGGGGAGCTGTTTTTT.

Only a few counts were recorded for this clonotype. The library was prepared for alpha chains; this beta chain is a stray read, so its frequency means little. This chain joins TRBV5-1 and TRBJ2-1; tentative D call: TRBD2 (5 bases). The ends were cut back, 0 bases at V and 7 bases at J, with 20 bases in the middle. The germline gives CDR1 SGHRS, CDR2 YFSETQ. The CDR3 sequence is 17 residues long. This CDR3 is CASSLAGGGDQRNEQFF. The CDR3 nucleotides are TGCGCCAGCAGCTTGGCCGGAGGAGGAGACCAACGGAATGAGCAGTTCTTC.

Regarding this clonotype: This beta chain lies outside the target of a library built for alpha chains; its clone size means little. The chain has TRBV9 and TRBJ2-3; 10 bases align to TRBD2. Germline-derived CDR1 and CDR2 are SGDLS and YYNGEE. V was pared by 4 bases and J by 0 bases, with 11 bases of the junction left unmatched. CDR3 length: 18 residues. CDR3 sequence: CASSPTPLAGSSTDTQYF. Written as DNA, the CDR3 is TGTGCCAGCAGCCCTACCCCACTAGCGGGGAGTAGCACAGATACGCAGTATTTT.

Points on this clonotype: The library was prepared for alpha chains; this beta chain is a stray read, so its frequency means little. This chain uses TRBV7-8 with TRBJ2-2; no clear D gene. Germline V gene data show CDR1 as SGHVS and CDR2 as FQNEAQ. The CDR3 consists of 14 residues. Trimming left V 3 bases short and J 4 bases short, with 9 bases between. The CDR3, as DNA: TGTGCCAGCAGCTTTATGGGAAGCACCGGGGAGCTGTTTTTT. Protein: CASSFMGSTGELFF.